The TCR beta chain described here comes from a study of T cells after yellow fever vaccination. General observations from the study: A weaker but faster secondary response was observed, peaking on day 5 versus 15. Of the clonotypes, a small share occurred in both CD4 and CD8 compartments.

MiXCR, run by TCRdb on the 5' RACE reads, gives a single entry per CDR3 protein. This sample has around 260,000 distinct CDR3 sequences, with roughly 5% found just once. As to this clonotype: The target antigen is unknown.

This specimen was CD4+ T cells sorted from PBMCs, taken on the day of the yellow fever booster vaccination. This sequence was found in a man aged 18 to 30 who received the YFV17D yellow fever vaccine.

The CDR3 coding sequence is TGTGCCAGCAGCCTACAGTTTTACACCGGGGAGCTGTTTTTT. This translates into CASSLQFYTGELFF. V gene TRBV7-2 combines with J gene TRBJ2-2, with D hard to call. In germline, CDR1 is SGHTA, CDR2 FQGNSA. This CDR3 spans 14 amino acids. Trimming shortened V by 5 bases and J by 3 bases, and 10 bases separated the two germline ends.